This note documents a single T cell receptor beta chain sequence. The target of this receptor is not known. Nothing much larger sits one base from this clone, and base qualities are not available. The treatment or condition label, read with the paper, signifies: in vitro stimulation with specific CMV peptide epitopes to enrich CMV-specific T cells. These data come from a study of T cell repertoires in cytomegalovirus infection (dated by TCRdb to between 2018 and 2020). With regard to the full study: Alongside well-studied HLA-B-restricted epitopes, the peptide stimulations were aimed at recently identified HLA-C-restricted CMV epitopes, whose presentation resists viral immunomodulation. Donor HLA type was relevant to the analysis, as public TCR beta signatures indicated carriage of CMV infection together with the matching HLA type. Study-wide findings and limitations: The ex vivo response was dominated by HLA-C-restricted CMV-specific TCR beta clonotypes, which also provided the single most frequent clonotype in two of eight donors. In both this cohort and an independent roughly 350-donor cohort, the cumulative frequency of public TCR beta family members distinguished carriers of CMV infection plus the relevant HLA type.

The reads were generated on an Illumina HiSeq 1500. Clones were called with MiXCR by TCRdb after fastp trimmed the public reads at Q25, and only in-frame beta chains were retained. Each entry merges the rows of one CDR3 protein and shows their most common DNA and genes. Present in this sample are around 100,000 distinct CDR3 sequences, under 45% of which were seen just once. The ten largest clones take up approximately 74% of the sample. The clonotype originates from a human donor in good health (CMV status not recorded). Some clones in this sample may be carry-over from other donors' samples. The sample in question was CD8+ T cells from cultured PBMCs, obtained from culture after CMV antigen stimulation.

The base sequence is TGTGCCAGCAGTCCCGGAGACAGGGGCTTGGGCTACACCTTC. This is translated as CASSPGDRGLGYTF. This receptor chain uses TRBV28 and TRBJ1-2, with 8 bases matching TRBD1. There are 14 amino acids in the CDR3, from cysteine to phenylalanine inclusive. Left in the record is the CDR3 DNA by itself, 42 bases read in frame from the first base. V has 5 bases trimmed and J has 8 bases trimmed; junction bases matching no gene number 10. As encoded in the germline V gene, CDR1 is MDHEN while CDR2 is SYDVKM.